Sequencing of this TCR beta chain was carried out in a study of Tregs in tolerant kidney transplant recipients. On the study more broadly: After about six days with irradiated graft donor PBMCs, CFSE-labeled recipient PBMCs were FACS-sorted.

Within the sample, this clone is large. As yet, its antigen is unknown. Study results and limitations: Few patients were studied, so findings need validation in larger groups. Biological reproducibility was not directly addressed in this study.

The protocol was immunoSEQ multiplex PCR, while the TCRdb copy is restricted to in-frame clones and leaves out a portion. The profile shows about 4,800 clones, almost 40% of them singletons. The CDR3 runs 14 residues. Germline loops: CDR1 SQVTM, CDR2 ANQGSEA. Losses at the gene ends were 0 bases for V and 5 bases for J; bases not matched to a gene: 6. The specimen sequenced was CD8+ T cells from blood cultured with allogeneic cells. The rearrangement uses TRBV29-1 and TRBJ1-2; 7 bases fit TRBD1. The sequence came from a human donor in good health. Written as DNA, the CDR3 is TGCAGCGTTGAAGATAGGCACAGGGGATATGGCTACACCTTC. Its translation: CSVEDRHRGYGYTF.